These T cell receptor beta chains were read from a single sample in a study of T cell changes during pregnancy in multiple sclerosis. The assay was immunoSEQ multiplex PCR, and TCRdb's table has in-frame clones only and misses some. The sample consists of more than 60,000 clones, more than 85% of them appearing once. Specimen: peripheral blood, collected before pregnancy. These receptors all stem from a female donor with multiple sclerosis, enrolled in a pregnancy study. The CDR3 runs from the conserved cysteine through the conserved F or W. The order of the fields is D gene, V gene, J gene, clone size, CDR3 protein, CDR3 DNA. A D gene is named only where the DNA matches it firmly. Where a row states a size, it is once, few, many or the class of an expanded clone; other rows omit it.

NA,TRBV4-3,TRBJ1-6,NA,CASSQDPGSPLHF,TGCGCCAGCAGCCAAGACCCGGGGTCACCCCTCCACTTT
TRBD2,TRBV2,TRBJ2-7,NA,CASRMTGTRDSYEQYF,TGTGCCAGCAGGATGACCGGGACTAGGGACTCCTACGAGCAGTACTTC
NA,TRBV5-6,TRBJ2-7,NA,CASSLASSYEQYF,TGTGCCAGCAGCTTGGCTTCTAGCTACGAGCAGTACTTC
TRBD1,TRBV4-3,TRBJ1-1,NA,CASSQGVTGVAFF,TGCGCCAGCAGCCAAGGGGTGACAGGGGTAGCTTTCTTT
NA,TRBV7-2,TRBJ2-2,NA,CASSLALTGELFF,TGTGCCAGCAGCTTAGCCCTTACCGGGGAGCTGTTTTTT
TRBD1,TRBV9,TRBJ2-3,NA,CASSGAGQGGADTQYF,TGTGCCAGCAGCGGAGCGGGACAGGGGGGAGCAGATACGCAGTATTTT
NA,TRBV19,TRBJ1-2,NA,CASSMDGWAGNGYTF,TGTGCCAGTAGTATGGATGGGTGGGCAGGGAATGGCTACACCTTC
NA,TRBV10-3,TRBJ1-6,NA,CAIRGDFYNSPLHF,TGTGCCATCAGGGGAGACTTCTATAATTCACCCCTCCACTTT
NA,TRBV2,TRBJ2-5,NA,CASTGEVGTQYF,TGTGCCAGCACTGGTGAAGTCGGGACCCAGTACTTC
TRBD1,TRBV14,TRBJ1-1,NA,CASSQPRDRLNTEAFF,TGTGCCAGCAGCCAACCTCGGGACAGGTTGAACACTGAAGCTTTCTTT
NA,TRBV2,TRBJ2-7,few,CASSEDSGNYEQYF,TGTGCCAGCAGTGAGGACTCTGGTAACTACGAGCAGTACTTC
TRBD1,TRBV10-2,TRBJ2-7,NA,CASSDTGGRYEQYF,TGCGCCAGCAGTGACACAGGGGGCAGGTACGAGCAGTACTTC
TRBD1,TRBV5-4,TRBJ2-1,NA,CASSLRGTGSNEQFF,TGTGCCAGCAGCTTGCGAGGGACAGGGAGCAATGAGCAGTTCTTC
TRBD1,TRBV4-3,TRBJ1-4,NA,CASSQGEGARSEKLFF,TGCGCCAGCAGCCAAGGCGAGGGGGCACGGAGTGAAAAACTGTTTTTT
NA,TRBV2,TRBJ2-5,NA,CASSGLGEAGRYF,TGTGCCAGCAGCGGGCTCGGAGAGGCGGGTCGGTACTTC
TRBD1,TRBV18,TRBJ1-1,NA,CASSLGQPMNTEAFF,TGTGCCAGCTCACTGGGACAGCCCATGAACACTGAAGCTTTCTTT
NA,TRBV11-2,TRBJ1-5,medium-sized,CASSLDFGGYQPQHF,TGTGCCAGCAGCTTAGATTTTGGGGGGTATCAGCCCCAGCATTTT
NA,TRBV19,TRBJ2-1,NA,CASRRQLSSYNEQFF,TGTGCCAGTAGGAGACAGCTAAGCTCCTACAATGAGCAGTTCTTC